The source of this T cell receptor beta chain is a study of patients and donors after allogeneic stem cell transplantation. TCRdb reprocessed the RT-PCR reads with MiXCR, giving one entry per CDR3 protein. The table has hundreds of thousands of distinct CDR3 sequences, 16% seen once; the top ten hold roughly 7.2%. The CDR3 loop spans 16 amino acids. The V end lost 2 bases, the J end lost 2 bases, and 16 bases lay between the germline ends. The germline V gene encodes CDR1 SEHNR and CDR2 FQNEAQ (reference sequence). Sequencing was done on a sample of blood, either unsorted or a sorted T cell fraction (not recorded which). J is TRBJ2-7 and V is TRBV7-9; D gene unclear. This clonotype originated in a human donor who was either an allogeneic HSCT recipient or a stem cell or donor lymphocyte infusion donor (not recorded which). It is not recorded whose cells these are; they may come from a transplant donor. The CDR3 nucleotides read TGTGCCAGCAGCTTAAGCGAAGGCGGAATGACCTACGAGCAGTACTTC. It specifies CASSLSEGGMTYEQYF.